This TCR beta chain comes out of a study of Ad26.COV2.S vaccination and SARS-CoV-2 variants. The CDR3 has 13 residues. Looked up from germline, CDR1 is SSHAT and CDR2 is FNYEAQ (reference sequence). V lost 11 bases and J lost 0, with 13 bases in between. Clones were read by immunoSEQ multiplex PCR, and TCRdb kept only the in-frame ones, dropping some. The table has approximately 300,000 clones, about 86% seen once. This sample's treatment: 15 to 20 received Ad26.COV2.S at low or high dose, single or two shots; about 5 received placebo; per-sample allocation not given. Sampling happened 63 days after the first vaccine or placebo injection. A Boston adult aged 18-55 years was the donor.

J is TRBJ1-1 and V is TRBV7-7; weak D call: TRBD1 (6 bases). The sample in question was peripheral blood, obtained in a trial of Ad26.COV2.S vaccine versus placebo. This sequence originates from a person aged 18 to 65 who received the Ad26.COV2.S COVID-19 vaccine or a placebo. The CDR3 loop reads CAANRALNTEAFF. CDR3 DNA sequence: TGTGCCGCCAACAGGGCCTTGAACACTGAAGCTTTCTTT.